This T cell receptor (beta chain) was captured by sequencing in a study of regulatory T cells in long-lasting Graves disease (TCRdb year 2021). For the study in its entirety: In the newly diagnosed Graves' disease group, patients had been taking antithyroid drugs for less than 3 months. Patients with persistent Graves' disease were compared with patients with newly diagnosed Graves' disease using TCR sequencing and RNA sequencing of peripheral blood. The study was conducted in China and was registered as a clinical trial. TCR sequencing covered 13 persistent and 20 or so newly diagnosed Graves' disease patients, around 33 samples in total.

As regards this clonotype: Its antigen is unknown. Base-call qualities are not available, and no considerably larger clone is one nucleotide away.

The library relied on multiplex PCR. The data were produced on an Illumina HiSeq 4000. To build TCR beta libraries, CDR3 regions were amplified by Arm-PCR using iRepertoire HTBI primers. Gel purification was performed on PCR products prior to sequencing. Per the source publication's procedure: Across samples, 60 to 70 TRBV and 12 to 15 TRBJ segments were identified and used for gene usage analysis of CDR3 amino acid clonotypes. COPE and FqMerger were used to merge filtered high-quality paired reads into contigs. BLAST was used to align contigs to the IMGT TRBV, TRBD and TRBJ reference genes, and CDR3 was defined following IMGT. Clonotypes above 0.1% frequency were classified as highly expanded clones. Repertoire diversity was measured by Shannon entropy, and V-J evenness by the Gini coefficient. Clonotypes shared by more than one individual were considered public. TCRdb reran the public reads through fastp at Q25 and MiXCR, keeping productive beta chains. When rows share a CDR3 protein, they turn into one entry using the most common DNA and genes. What appears here as the V and J calls and clone size reflects TCRdb's work, not the paper's. The sample yields approximately 230,000 distinct CDR3 sequences; around 19% were counted once. 22% of the sample is held by the ten biggest clonotypes.

Inclusive of the bounding cysteine and phenylalanine, the CDR3 is 14 residues long. Of the read, only the CDR3 DNA is kept; its 42 bases are in frame from base 1. The germline V gene supplies CDR1 SGDLS and CDR2 YYNGEE. Trimming takes 0 bases from V and 7 bases from J, and the germline ends sit 13 bases apart. The time point label for this specimen denotes: newly diagnosed GD, antithyroid drugs for less than 3 months. For both TCR sequencing and RNA sequencing, RNA was extracted from PBMCs in TRIzol. The diagnosis of Graves' disease followed American Thyroid Association guidelines. The patients came from an endocrinology department in Xi'an, China. Each patient gave 9 to 10 milliliters of peripheral blood, collected in an EDTA anticoagulant tube. Ficoll Paque Plus density gradient separation was used to isolate PBMCs, and no further T cell sorting was performed. RNA quality was checked with an Agilent 2100 Bioanalyzer and agarose gel, and concentration with a NanoDrop 2000.

Overall study outcomes, separate from this receptor: Peripheral blood alone was examined, since thyroid tissue, which constituted the primary lesion, could not be accessed. Only the TCR beta chain was sequenced and analyzed. The authors acknowledged the small sample size as a limitation that may reduce accuracy. Lower TCR Shannon entropy and fewer highly expanded clones were observed in persistent Graves' disease patients than in newly diagnosed patients, which suggested clonal expansion. More public clonotypes were shared among persistent patients (2,741) than among newly diagnosed patients (more than 900). Preferential use of TRBV28, TRBJ1-2 and TRBJ2-5 was observed in persistent disease, whereas TRBV20-1 and TRBJ2-1 were favored in newly diagnosed disease.

The sample in question was peripheral blood mononuclear cells (PBMCs), obtained at new diagnosis, from a patient treated with antithyroid drugs. The chain links TRBV9 with TRBJ1-2; the D gene is unclear. The origin of this receptor is a female donor with Graves disease. The DNA sequence reads TGTGCCAGCAGCGTAGATGAGGGAACGAGTGGCTACACCTTC. Protein translation: CASSVDEGTSGYTF.